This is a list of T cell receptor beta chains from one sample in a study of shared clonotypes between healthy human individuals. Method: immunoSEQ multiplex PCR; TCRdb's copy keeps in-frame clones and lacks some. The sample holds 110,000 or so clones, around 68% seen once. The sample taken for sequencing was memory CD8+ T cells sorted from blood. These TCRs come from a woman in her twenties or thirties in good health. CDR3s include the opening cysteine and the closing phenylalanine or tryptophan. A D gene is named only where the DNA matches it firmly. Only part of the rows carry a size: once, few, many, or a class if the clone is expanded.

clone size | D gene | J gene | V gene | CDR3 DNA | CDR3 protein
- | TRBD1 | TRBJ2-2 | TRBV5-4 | TGTGCCAGCAGTTTGGACAGGGGGCTTGGCGGGGAGCTGTTTTTT | CASSLDRGLGGELFF
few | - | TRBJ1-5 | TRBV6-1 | TGTGCTGCAGCGGCAGGGGTTAATGATCAGCCCCAGCATTTT | CAAAAGVNDQPQHF
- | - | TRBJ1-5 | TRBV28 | TGTGCCAGCACCCAGGGGTTTATTCAGCCCCAGCATTTT | CASTQGFIQPQHF
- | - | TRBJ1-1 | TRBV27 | TGTGCCAGCAGGCCGGGATCCTTTCACACTGAAGCTTTCTTT | CASRPGSFHTEAFF
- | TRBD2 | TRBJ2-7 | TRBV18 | TGTGCCAGCTCACCACCGCCGATAACCGGGACTAGGGAATACGAGCAGTACTTC | CASSPPPITGTREYEQYF
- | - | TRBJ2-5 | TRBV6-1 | TGTGCCAGCAGTGAAGAGCAGGGGGGGGCAGAGACCCAGTACTTC | CASSEEQGGAETQYF
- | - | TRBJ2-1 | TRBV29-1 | TGCAGCGTTCTTCAGGGGATTCAGTTCTTC | CSVLQGIQFF
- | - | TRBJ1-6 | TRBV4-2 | TGTGCCAGCAGCCAAGATTGGTCCCTCCAGGATTCACCCCTCCACTTT | CASSQDWSLQDSPLHF
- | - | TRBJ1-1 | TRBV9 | TGTGCCAGCACCCGGAGGGGATTTACTGAAGCTTTCTTT | CASTRRGFTEAFF
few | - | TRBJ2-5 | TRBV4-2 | TGTGCCAGCAGCCAAGAGGGAGAGACCCAGTACTTC | CASSQEGETQYF
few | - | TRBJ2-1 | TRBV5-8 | TGTGCCAGCAGCTTAACCAAGAGACCCCACAATGAGCAGTTCTTC | CASSLTKRPHNEQFF
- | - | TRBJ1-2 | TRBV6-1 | TGTGCCAGCAGTTTGACCGAGGGGATCGTGGATGGCTACACCTTC | CASSLTEGIVDGYTF
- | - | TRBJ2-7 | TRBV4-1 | TGCGCCAGCAGCCCCGGGCCAAGACCCTACGAGCAGTACTTC | CASSPGPRPYEQYF
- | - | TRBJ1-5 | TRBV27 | TGTGCCAGCAGTTACGGGGCTGGACCGAATCAGCCCCAGCATTTT | CASSYGAGPNQPQHF
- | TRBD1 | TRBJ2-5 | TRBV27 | TGTGCCAGCAGTTCCCCCGCACAGGGGAAGGAGACCCAGTACTTC | CASSSPAQGKETQYF
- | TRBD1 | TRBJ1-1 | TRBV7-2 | TGTGCCAGCAGCCTGCGACAGGGTAGGGTCACTGAAGCTTTCTTT | CASSLRQGRVTEAFF
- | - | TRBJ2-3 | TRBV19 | TGTGCCAGTAGGCTCAGACTAATCAGCACAGATACGCAGTATTTT | CASRLRLISTDTQYF
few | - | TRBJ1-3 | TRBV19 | TGTGCCTCGGGCAGAGTCGTAGGAAACACCATATATTTT | CASGRVVGNTIYF
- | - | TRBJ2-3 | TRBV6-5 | TGTGCCATCAGTCCCGCCGCCACAGATACGCAGTATTTT | CAISPAATDTQYF
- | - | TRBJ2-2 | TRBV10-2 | TGCGCCAGCAGTGACCCTACCTGGTTTTGGGGACTGTACGAAATAAAGAACACCGGGGAGCTGTTTTTT | CASSDPTWFWGLYEIKNTGELFF
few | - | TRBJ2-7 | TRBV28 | TGTGCCAGCAGACACCGGGACTCTCTCTCCTACGAGCAGTACTTC | CASRHRDSLSYEQYF
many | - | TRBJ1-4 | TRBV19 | TGTGCCAGTAGTCCACGGGCAACTAATGAAAAACTGTTTTTT | CASSPRATNEKLFF
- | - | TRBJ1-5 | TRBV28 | TGTGCCAGCACCCCGGGTGGCAATCAGCCCCAGCATTTT | CASTPGGNQPQHF
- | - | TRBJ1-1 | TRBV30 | TGTGCCTGGAAGAGGGACCGTGAAGCTTTCTTT | CAWKRDREAFF
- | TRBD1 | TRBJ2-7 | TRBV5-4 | TGTGCCAGCCGACGGGACAGCTCCTACGAGCAGTACTTC | CASRRDSSYEQYF
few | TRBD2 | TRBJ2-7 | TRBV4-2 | TGTGCCAGCAGCCCGGGACTAGCGGGAGGGGAAAGGTTTGTGGAGCAGTACTTC | CASSPGLAGGERFVEQYF
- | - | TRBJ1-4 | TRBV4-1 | TGCGCCAGCTCACTGGGAAATAATGAAAAACTGTTTTTT | CASSLGNNEKLFF
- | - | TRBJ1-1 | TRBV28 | TGTGCCAGCAGTTCACCCCGGGGAGGCACTGAAGCTTTCTTT | CASSSPRGGTEAFF
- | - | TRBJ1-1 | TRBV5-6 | TGTGCCAGCAGCTTGCCGCCGGACACTGAAGCTTTCTTT | CASSLPPDTEAFF
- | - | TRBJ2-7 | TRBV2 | TGTGCCAGCATTTATGACCCCCTCTCCTACGAGCAGTACTTC | CASIYDPLSYEQYF
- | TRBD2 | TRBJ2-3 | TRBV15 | TGTGCCACCAGCAGAGCGAGCGGGAGGGCCGGATCAGATACGCAGTATTTT | CATSRASGRAGSDTQYF
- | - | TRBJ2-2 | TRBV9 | TGTGCCTCCCAGGGCCGGGGGAGTGGGAACACCGGGGAGCTGTTTTTT | CASQGRGSGNTGELFF
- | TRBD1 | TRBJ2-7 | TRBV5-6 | TGTGCCAGCGCCATAGGACAGGGGGCCTACGAGCAGTACTTC | CASAIGQGAYEQYF
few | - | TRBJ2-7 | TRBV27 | TGTGCCAGCAGTTCGGGGTACGAGCAGTACTTC | CASSSGYEQYF
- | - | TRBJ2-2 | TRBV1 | TGCACCAGCAGCCCGTGGGTCCCCACCGGGGAGCTGTTTTTT | CTSSPWVPTGELFF
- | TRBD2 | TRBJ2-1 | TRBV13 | TGTGCCAGCAGTTTCTGGGGTGCGGGAGACCATGAGCAGTTCTTC | CASSFWGAGDHEQFF
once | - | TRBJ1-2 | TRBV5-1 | TGCGCCAGCAGCTTAGGCGGCGACGGCTACACCTTC | CASSLGGDGYTF
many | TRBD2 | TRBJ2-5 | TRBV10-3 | TGTGCCATCAGTGGCCGAGAGGGGCTAGCGGTCTCATACTTC | CAISGREGLAVSYF
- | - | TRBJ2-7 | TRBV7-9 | TGTGCCAGCAGCTTAGCGCTTGCCGAGCAGTACTTC | CASSLALAEQYF
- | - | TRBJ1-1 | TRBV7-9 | TGTGCCAGCAGCGTCCGGGAAATGAACACTGAAGCTTTCTTT | CASSVREMNTEAFF
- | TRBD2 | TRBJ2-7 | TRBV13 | TGTGCCAGCAGCCCTGAACTAGCGGGATGGGACGAGCAGTACTTC | CASSPELAGWDEQYF
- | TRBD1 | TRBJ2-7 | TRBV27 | TGTGCCAGCAGTCCCGGGACAGGGGGTTACGAGCAGTACTTC | CASSPGTGGYEQYF
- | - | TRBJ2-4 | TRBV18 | TGTGCCAGCTCACCACTTGGGCCTAGCCTAGCCAAAAACATTCAGTACTTC | CASSPLGPSLAKNIQYF
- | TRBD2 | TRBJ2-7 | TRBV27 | TGTGCCAGCAGTTTATCGAGGGTAGCGGGACTAGGGACCTCCTACGAGCAGTACTTC | CASSLSRVAGLGTSYEQYF
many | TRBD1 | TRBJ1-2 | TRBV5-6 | TGTGCCAGCAGCTTGGGAGAAACAGGGGGCATCTACACCTTC | CASSLGETGGIYTF
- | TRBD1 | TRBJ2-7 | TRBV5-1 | TGCGCCAGCACTTCGGGACAGGCCTCCTACGAGCAGTACTTC | CASTSGQASYEQYF
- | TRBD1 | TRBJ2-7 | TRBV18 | TGTGCCAGCTCACGGACAGGGTCCGAGCAGTACTTC | CASSRTGSEQYF
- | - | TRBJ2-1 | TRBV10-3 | TGTGCCATCAGTGAGTCGAAGGTATCCGGTGGTGAGCAGTTCTTC | CAISESKVSGGEQFF
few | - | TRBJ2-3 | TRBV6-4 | TGTGCCAGCAGTGACGAGGCTCAAGATACGCAGTATTTT | CASSDEAQDTQYF
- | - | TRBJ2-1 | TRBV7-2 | TGTGCCAGCAGCTTAAATCCGATTTCCTACAATGAGCAGTTCTTC | CASSLNPISYNEQFF
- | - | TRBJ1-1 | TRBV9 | TGTGCCAGCAGCGTTGGTAGGGGAAGGGTGAACACTGAAGCTTTCTTT | CASSVGRGRVNTEAFF
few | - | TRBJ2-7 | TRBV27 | TGTGCCAGCAAGCTGGGCACTGGCTACGAGCAGTACTTC | CASKLGTGYEQYF